This T cell receptor beta chain was sequenced in a study of T cell responses to AZD1222 COVID-19 vaccine (dated by TCRdb to the early 2020s). About the full investigation: TCR sequencing covered some 250 trial participants: 200 to 220 given two doses of AZD1222 and approximately 26 given two doses of MenACWY control vaccine. Trial participants were enrolled by age into 18-55, 56-69 and 70-plus year subgroups, with approximately 160, 26 and 62 TCR-sequenced participants respectively. Broad study findings and their caveats: Vaccine-associated CD4 TCRs spanned the whole spike protein, with dominant responses in regions 160-218 and 743-854. Because no samples from the day 14 peak response were available, repertoires could be characterized only after the peak T cell response. Most participants were white British and females outnumbered males, and the authors suggested that clonal diversity may have been underestimated. The 56-69-year group was small, and its depth increase did not reach significance, likely because of low power. After two AZD1222 doses, spike-specific TCR breadth and depth were significantly higher than at day 0 and than in MenACWY recipients. Conclusions about previously exposed vaccinees are limited, since just six or seven AZD1222 recipients were seropositive for SARS-CoV-2 at baseline. Nearly half of unique spike-specific TCRs reportedly recognized epitopes outside regions mutated in the B.1.351 and B.1.1.7 variants.

The CDR3 regions of human TCRbeta chains were analyzed by immunosequencing. As for how the authors treated the data: TCRs in the repertoires were matched against a reference library of SARS-CoV-2-specific TCRs that had been generated with the MIRA antigen-specificity platform. Breadth meant the fraction of unique TCRs that were SARS-CoV-2-associated, whereas depth meant the fraction of total T cells that were SARS-CoV-2-associated. Using the MIRA data, each spike-specific TCR was mapped to the spike region that the TCR reacts to and placed in a CD4 or CD8 class. Log10-transformed breadth and depth values were compared by one-way ANOVA with Sidak's multiple comparisons tests. In TCRdb, the immuneACCESS table is reduced to in-frame sequences with V and J assigned. These tables do not hold every clone; where another copy was compared, an unresolved V gene accounts for under half, and the others remain unexplained. V and J calls and clone size are copied from that table; D and trimming were computed from the DNA. For this sample there are some 150,000 clones; around nine tenths appear just once. Of the sample, 3% to 3.5% is held by the ten largest clones.

Note on this clone: Its target antigen remains unknown. Nothing much larger sits one base from this clone, and base qualities are not available.

Taken with the paper, the label for time point translates to: about 28 days (+/-7) after the second vaccine dose. Because spike-specific TCR depth and breadth did not differ between the two schedules, AZD1222 recipients who got a second dose at roughly 4 weeks were pooled with those who got a second dose at roughly 12 weeks. Vaccinee samples came from UK trials COV001 and COV002, including a single-blind randomized controlled phase 2/3 trial of AZD1222 (ChAdOx1 nCoV-19) in healthy adults. For TCRbeta chain sequencing, PBMC samples from trial participants were taken at day 0 and at day 28 after the second dose. The receptor was isolated from an adult who received the AZD1222 COVID-19 vaccine. The sample consisted of peripheral blood, taken 28 days after the second AZD1222 dose.

For the CDR3, the sequence is CASGDRVGSYEQYF. In nucleotides, the sequence is TGTGCCAGCGGAGATAGGGTTGGGTCCTACGAGCAGTACTTC. This sequence uses TRBV11-2 and TRBJ2-7; the D gene lacks a confident call. Trimming takes 8 bases from V and 1 base from J, and the germline ends sit 15 bases apart. The CDR3, from cysteine to phenylalanine, totals 14 residues. Only the CDR3 part of the read is kept: 42 bases, read in frame from the first base. Looking up the germline V gene yields CDR1 SGHAT and CDR2 FQNNGV. Extended through the reference TRBV11-2 and TRBJ2-7 proteins, this CDR3 yields the full variable domain: EAGVAQSPRYKIIEKRQSVAFWCNPISGHATLYWYQQILGQGPKLLIQFQNNGVVDDSQLPKDRFSAERLKGVDSTLKIQPAKLEDSAVYLCASGDRVGSYEQYFGPGTRLTVT.